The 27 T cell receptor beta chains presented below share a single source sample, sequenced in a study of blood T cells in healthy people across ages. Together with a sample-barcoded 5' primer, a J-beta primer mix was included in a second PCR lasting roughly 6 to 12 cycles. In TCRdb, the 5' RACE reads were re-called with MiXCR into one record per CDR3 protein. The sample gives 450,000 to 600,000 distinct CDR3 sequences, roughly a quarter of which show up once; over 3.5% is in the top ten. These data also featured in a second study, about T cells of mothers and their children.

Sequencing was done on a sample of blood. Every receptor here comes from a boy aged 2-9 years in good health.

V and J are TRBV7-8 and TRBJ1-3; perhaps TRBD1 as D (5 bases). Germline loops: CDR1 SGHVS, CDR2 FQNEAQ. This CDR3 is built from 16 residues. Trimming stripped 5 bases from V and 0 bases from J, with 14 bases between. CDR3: CASSLSFGASGNTIYF. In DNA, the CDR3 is TGTGCCAGCAGCCTATCCTTTGGGGCCTCTGGAAACACCATATATTTT. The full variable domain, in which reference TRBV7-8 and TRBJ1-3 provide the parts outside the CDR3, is GAGVSQSPRYKVAKRGQDVALRCDPISGHVSLFWYQQALGQGPEFLTYFQNEAQLDKSGLPSDRFFAERPEGSVSTLKIQRTQQEDSAVYLCASSLSFGASGNTIYFGEGSWLTVV.

CDR3: CASSQGADRRGTQYF. CDR3 DNA sequence: TGCGCCAGCAGCCAAGGGGCGGACCGTAGGGGAACCCAGTACTTC. This chain connects TRBV4-1 to TRBJ2-5; weak D call: TRBD1 (5 bases). V was cut by 1 base and J by 8 bases, with 17 bases left in between. The CDR3 loop spans 15 amino acids. Germline CDR1 and CDR2: MGHRA and YSYEKL.

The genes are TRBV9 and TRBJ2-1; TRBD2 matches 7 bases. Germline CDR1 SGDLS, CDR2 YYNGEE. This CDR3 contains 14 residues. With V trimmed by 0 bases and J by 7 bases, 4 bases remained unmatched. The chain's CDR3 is CASSVDGLENEQFF. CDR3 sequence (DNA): TGTGCCAGCAGCGTAGATGGACTAGAGAATGAGCAGTTCTTC.

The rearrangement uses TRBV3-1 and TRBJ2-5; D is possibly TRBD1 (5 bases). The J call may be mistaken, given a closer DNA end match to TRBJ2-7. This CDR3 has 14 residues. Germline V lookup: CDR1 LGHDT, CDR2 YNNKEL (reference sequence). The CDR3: CASTPDIRPYEQYF. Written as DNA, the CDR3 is TGTGCCAGCACCCCGGACATTCGGCCCTACGAGCAGTACTTC.

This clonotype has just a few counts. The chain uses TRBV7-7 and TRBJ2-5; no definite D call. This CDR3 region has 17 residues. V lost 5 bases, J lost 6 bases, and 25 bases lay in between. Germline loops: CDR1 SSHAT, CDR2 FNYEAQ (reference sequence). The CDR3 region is CASSPHSGEALQKTQYF. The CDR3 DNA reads TGTGCCAGCAGCCCCCACTCCGGCGAGGCCCTCCAGAAGACCCAGTACTTC.

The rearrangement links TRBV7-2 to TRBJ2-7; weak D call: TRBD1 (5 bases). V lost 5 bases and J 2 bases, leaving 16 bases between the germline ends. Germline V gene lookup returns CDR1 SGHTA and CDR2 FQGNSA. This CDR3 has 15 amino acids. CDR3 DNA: TGTGCCAGCAGCCCGAGACAGAGAGTAGCCTACGAGCAGTACTTC. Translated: CASSPRQRVAYEQYF. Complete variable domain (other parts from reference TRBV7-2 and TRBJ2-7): GAGVSQSPSNKVTEKGKDVELRCDPISGHTALYWYRQSLGQGLEFLIYFQGNSAPDKSGLPSDRFSAERTGGSVSTLTIQRTQQEDSAVYLCASSPRQRVAYEQYFGPGTRLTVT.

The CDR3 reads CSVEESYGYTF. The CDR3 DNA reads as TGCAGCGTTGAAGAATCGTATGGCTACACCTTC. The rearrangement links TRBV29-1 to TRBJ1-2; D is unclear. V lost 0 bases and J lost 5, with 4 bases in between. Germline lookup yields CDR1 SQVTM and CDR2 ANQGSEA. The CDR3 spans 11 residues.

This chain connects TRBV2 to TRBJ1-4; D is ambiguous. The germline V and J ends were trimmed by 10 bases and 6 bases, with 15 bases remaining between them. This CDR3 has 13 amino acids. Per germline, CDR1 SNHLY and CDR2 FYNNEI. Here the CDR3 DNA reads TGTGCCACCACGGGCCGCCGAGATGAAAAACTGTTTTTT. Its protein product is CATTGRRDEKLFF.

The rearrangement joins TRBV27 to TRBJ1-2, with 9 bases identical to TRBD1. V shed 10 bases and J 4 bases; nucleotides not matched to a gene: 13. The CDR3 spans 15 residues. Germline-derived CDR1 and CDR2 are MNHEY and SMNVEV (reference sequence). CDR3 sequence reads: CATAQSDRGTYGYTF. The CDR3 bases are TGTGCCACCGCCCAATCGGACAGGGGAACCTATGGCTACACCTTC.

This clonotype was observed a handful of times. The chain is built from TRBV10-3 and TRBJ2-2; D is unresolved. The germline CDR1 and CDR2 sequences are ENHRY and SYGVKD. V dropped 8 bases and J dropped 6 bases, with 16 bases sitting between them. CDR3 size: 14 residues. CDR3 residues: CAIGPAPPAGELFF. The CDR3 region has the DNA TGTGCCATCGGACCAGCCCCCCCCGCCGGGGAGCTGTTTTTT.

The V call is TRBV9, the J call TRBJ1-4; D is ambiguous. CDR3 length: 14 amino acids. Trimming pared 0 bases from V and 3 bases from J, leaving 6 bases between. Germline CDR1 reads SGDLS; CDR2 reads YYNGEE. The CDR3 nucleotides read TGTGCCAGCAGCGTAGACCAGGCTAATGAAAAACTGTTTTTT. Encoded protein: CASSVDQANEKLFF.

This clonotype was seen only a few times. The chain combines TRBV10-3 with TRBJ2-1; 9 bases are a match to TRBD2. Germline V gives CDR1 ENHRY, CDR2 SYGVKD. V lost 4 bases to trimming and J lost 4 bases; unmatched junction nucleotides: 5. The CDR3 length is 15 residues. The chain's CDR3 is CAISGLAGKYNEQFF. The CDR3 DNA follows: TGTGCCATCAGTGGCCTAGCGGGAAAGTACAATGAGCAGTTCTTC.

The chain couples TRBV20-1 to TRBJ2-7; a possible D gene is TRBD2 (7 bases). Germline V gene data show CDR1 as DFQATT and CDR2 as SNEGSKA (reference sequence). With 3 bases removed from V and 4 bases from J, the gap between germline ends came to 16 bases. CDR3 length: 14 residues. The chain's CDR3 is CSARPSQGLYEQYF. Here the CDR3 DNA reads TGCAGTGCTAGGCCCTCACAGGGACTATACGAGCAGTACTTC.

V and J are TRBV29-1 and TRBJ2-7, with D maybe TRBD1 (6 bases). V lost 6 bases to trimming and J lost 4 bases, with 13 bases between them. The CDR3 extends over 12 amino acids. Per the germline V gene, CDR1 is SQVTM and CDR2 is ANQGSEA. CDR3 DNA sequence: TGCAGCGTGGTGTGGGGGCGATACGAGCAGTACTTC. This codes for CSVVWGRYEQYF.

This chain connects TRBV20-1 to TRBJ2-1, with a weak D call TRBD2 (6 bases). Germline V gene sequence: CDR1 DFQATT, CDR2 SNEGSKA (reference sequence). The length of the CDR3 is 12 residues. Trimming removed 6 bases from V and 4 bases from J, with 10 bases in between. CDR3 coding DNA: TGCAGTGCCTTAGCGGTATACAATGAGCAGTTCTTC. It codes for CSALAVYNEQFF.

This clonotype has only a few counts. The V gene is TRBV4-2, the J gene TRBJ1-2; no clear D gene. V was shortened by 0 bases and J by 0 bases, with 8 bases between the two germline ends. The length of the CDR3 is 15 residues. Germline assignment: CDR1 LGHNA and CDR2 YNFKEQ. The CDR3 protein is CASSQDPRTNYGYTF. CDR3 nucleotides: TGTGCCAGCAGCCAAGATCCCAGGACTAACTATGGCTACACCTTC.

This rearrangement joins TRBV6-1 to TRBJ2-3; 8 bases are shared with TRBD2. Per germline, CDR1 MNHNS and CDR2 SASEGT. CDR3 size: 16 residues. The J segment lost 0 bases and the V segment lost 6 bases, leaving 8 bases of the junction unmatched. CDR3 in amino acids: CASRSVAGSSTDTQYF. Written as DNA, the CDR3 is TGTGCCAGCAGGTCTGTAGCGGGATCTAGCACAGATACGCAGTATTTT.

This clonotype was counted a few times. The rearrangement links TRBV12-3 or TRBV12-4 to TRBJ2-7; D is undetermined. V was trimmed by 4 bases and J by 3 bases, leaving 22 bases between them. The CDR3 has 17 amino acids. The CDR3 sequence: CASSYGGAGQPGYEQYF. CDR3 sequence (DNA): TGTGCCAGCAGTTACGGTGGAGCCGGTCAACCCGGCTACGAGCAGTACTTC.

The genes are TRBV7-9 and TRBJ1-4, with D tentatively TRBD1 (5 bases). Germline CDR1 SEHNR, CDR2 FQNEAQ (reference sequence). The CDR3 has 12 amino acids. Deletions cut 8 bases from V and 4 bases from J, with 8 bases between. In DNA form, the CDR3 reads TGTGCCAGCGGCAGGGATAATGAAAAACTGTTTTTT. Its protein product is CASGRDNEKLFF.

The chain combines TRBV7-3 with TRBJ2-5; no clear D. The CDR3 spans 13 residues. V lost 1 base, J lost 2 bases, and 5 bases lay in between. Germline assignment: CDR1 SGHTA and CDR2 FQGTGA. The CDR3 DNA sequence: TGTGCCAGCAGCTTAATGGAGCAAGAGACCCAGTACTTC. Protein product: CASSLMEQETQYF.

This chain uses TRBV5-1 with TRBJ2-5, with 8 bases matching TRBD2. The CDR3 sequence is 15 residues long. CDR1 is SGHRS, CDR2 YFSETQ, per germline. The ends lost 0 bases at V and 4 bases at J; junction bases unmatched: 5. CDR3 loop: CASSLDPGGRETQYF. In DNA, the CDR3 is TGCGCCAGCAGCTTGGATCCGGGGGGGCGAGAGACCCAGTACTTC.

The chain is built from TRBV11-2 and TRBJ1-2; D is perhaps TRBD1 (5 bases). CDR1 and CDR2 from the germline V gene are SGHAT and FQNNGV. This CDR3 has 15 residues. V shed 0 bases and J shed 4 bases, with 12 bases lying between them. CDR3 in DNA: TGTGCCAGCAGCTTAGAAGGGGCAGCTAGCTATGGCTACACCTTC. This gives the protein CASSLEGAASYGYTF. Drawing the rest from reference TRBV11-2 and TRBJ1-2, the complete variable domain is EAGVAQSPRYKIIEKRQSVAFWCNPISGHATLYWYQQILGQGPKLLIQFQNNGVVDDSQLPKDRFSAERLKGVDSTLKIQPAKLEDSAVYLCASSLEGAASYGYTFGSGTRLTVV.

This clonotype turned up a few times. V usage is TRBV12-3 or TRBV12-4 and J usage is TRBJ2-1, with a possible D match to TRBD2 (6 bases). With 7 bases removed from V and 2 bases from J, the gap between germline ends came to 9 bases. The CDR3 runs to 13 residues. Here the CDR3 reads CASKAGPYNEQFF. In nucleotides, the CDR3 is TGTGCCAGCAAGGCGGGGCCCTACAATGAGCAGTTCTTC.

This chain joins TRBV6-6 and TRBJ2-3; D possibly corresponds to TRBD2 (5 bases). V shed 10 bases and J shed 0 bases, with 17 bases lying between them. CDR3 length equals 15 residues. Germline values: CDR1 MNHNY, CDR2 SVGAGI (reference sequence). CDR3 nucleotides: TGTGCCACCATGGTGGCGGGCTCTAGCACAGATACGCAGTATTTT. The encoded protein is CATMVAGSSTDTQYF.

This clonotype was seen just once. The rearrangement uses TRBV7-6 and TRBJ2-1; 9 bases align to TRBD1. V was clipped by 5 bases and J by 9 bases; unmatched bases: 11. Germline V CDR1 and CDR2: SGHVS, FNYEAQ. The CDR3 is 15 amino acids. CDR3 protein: CASSRRDREGAEQFF. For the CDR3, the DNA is TGTGCCAGCAGCCGCCGGGACAGGGAGGGGGCTGAGCAGTTCTTC.

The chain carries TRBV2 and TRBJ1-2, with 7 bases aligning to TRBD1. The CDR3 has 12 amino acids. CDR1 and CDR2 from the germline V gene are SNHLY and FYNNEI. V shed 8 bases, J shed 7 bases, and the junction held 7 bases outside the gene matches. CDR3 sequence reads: CASSGQARGYTF. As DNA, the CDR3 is TGTGCCAGCTCTGGACAGGCCCGTGGCTACACCTTC.

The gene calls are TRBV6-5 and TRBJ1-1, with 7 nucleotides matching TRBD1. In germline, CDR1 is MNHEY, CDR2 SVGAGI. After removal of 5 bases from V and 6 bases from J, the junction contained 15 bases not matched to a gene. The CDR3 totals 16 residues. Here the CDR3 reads CASSESGGRPPPEAFF. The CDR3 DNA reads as TGTGCCAGCAGTGAATCAGGGGGGAGGCCGCCACCTGAAGCTTTCTTT.